This section outlines one TCR beta chain sequence together with its context. The source of the sample is a study of blood T cell repertoires in COVID-19. Overall study: PBMCs, B-cell-depleted T cells, or T cells provided the cDNA or gDNA that made up the material.

The germline V gene has CDR1 SGHRS and CDR2 YFSETQ. V shed 1 base and J shed 5 bases, with 12 bases lying between them. The CDR3 runs to 14 residues. TCRdb's table, derived via immunoSEQ multiplex PCR, lists solely in-frame clones and lacks some. The data show around 150,000 clones, 80% to 95% seen once. The chain combines TRBV5-1 with TRBJ1-1, with D tentatively TRBD1 (6 bases). Sequencing was performed on peripheral blood. The clonotype comes from a man aged 30 to 39 with COVID-19, enrolled during active disease. The CDR3 nucleotides read TGCGCCAGCAGCTTGTCGGGAGGGGGGACTGAAGCTTTCTTT. The encoded protein is CASSLSGGGTEAFF.